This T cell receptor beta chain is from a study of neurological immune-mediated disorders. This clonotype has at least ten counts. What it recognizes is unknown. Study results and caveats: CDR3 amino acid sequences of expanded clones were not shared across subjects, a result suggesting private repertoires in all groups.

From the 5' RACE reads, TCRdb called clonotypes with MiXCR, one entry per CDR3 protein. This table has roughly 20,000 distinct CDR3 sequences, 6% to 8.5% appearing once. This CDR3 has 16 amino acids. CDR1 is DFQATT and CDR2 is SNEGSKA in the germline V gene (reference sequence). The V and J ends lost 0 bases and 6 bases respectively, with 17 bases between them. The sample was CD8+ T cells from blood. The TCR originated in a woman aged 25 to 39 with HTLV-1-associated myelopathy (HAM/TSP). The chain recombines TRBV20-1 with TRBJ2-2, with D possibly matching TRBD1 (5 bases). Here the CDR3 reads CSARDFGHHPAGELFF. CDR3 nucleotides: TGCAGTGCTAGAGATTTTGGACACCACCCGGCCGGGGAGCTGTTTTTT.